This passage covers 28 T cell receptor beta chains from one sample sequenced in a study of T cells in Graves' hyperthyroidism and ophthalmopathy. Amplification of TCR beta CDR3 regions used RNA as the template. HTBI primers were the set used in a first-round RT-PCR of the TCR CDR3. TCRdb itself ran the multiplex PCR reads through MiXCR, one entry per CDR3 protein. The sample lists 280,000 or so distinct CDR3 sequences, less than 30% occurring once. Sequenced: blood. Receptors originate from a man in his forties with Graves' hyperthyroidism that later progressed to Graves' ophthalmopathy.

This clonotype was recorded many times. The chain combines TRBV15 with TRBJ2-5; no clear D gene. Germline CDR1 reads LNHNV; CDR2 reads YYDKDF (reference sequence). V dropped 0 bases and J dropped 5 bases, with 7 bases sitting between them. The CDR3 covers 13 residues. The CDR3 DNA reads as TGTGCCACCAGCAGAGATAATGGGGAGACCCAGTACTTC. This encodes CATSRDNGETQYF.

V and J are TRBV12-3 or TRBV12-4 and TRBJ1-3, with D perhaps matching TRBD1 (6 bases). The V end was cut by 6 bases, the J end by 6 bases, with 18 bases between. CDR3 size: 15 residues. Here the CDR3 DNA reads TGTGCCAGCAGCTCTCCCCTGGGGGGCGAAAACACCATATATTTT. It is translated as CASSSPLGGENTIYF.

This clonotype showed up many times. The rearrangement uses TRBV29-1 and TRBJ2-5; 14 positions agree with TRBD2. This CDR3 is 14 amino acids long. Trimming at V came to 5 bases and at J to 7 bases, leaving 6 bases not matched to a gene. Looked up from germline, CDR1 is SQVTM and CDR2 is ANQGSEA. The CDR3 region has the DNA TGCAGCGTTAGACTAGCGGGAGGGCCAGGGACCCAGTACTTC. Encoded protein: CSVRLAGGPGTQYF.

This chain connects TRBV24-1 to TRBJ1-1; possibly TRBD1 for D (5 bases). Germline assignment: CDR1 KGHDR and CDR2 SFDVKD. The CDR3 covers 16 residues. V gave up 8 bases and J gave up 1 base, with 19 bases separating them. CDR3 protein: CATTGTHLPKNTEAFF. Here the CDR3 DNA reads TGTGCCACCACGGGGACTCACCTACCGAAGAACACTGAAGCTTTCTTT.

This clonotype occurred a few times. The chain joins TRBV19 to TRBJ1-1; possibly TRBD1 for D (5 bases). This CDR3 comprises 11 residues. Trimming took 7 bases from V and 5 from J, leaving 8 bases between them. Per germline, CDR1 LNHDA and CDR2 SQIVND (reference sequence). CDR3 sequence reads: CASIGGTEAFF. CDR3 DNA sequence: TGTGCCAGTATTGGGGGGACTGAAGCTTTCTTT.

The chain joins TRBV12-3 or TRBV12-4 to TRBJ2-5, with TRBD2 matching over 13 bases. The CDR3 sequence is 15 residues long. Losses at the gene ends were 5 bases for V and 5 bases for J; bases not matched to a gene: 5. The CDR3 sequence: CASSRTSGGWETQYF. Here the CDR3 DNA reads TGTGCCAGCAGTCGGACTAGCGGGGGTTGGGAGACCCAGTACTTC.

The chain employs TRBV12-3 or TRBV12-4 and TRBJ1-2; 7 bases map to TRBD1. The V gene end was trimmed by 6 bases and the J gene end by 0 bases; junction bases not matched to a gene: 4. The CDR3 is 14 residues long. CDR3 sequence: CASSDRATNYGYTF. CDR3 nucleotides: TGTGCCAGCAGCGACAGGGCCACTAACTATGGCTACACCTTC.

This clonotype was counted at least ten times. The CDR3 is CASSDGRADIQYF. The CDR3 bases are TGTGCCAGCAGTGATGGGAGGGCGGACATTCAGTACTTC. The chain has TRBV6-1 and TRBJ2-4; 7 positions match TRBD2. The CDR3 contains 13 residues. Germline CDR1 reads MNHNS; CDR2 reads SASEGT. V shed 3 bases, J shed 8 bases, and the junction held 4 bases outside the gene matches.

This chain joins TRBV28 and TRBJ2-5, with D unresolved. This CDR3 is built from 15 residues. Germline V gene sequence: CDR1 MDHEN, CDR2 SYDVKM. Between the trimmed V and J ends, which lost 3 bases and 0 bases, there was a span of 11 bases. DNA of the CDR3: TGTGCCAGCAGTTTTCGGCTTTCCAACCAAGAGACCCAGTACTTC. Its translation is CASSFRLSNQETQYF. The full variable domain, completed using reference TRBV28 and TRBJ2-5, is DVKVTQSSRYLVKRTGEKVFLECVQDMDHENMFWYRQDPGLGLRLIYFSYDVKMKEKGDIPEGYSVSREKKERFSLILESASTNQTSMYLCASSFRLSNQETQYFGPGTRLLVL.

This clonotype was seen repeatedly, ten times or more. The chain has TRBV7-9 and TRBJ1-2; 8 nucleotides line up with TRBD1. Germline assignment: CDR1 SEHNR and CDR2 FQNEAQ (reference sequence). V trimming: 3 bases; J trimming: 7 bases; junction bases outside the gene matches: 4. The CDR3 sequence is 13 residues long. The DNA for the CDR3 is TGTGCCAGCAGCTTTGACAGGGGAAGTGGCTACACCTTC. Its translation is CASSFDRGSGYTF. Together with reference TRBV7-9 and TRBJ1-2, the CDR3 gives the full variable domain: DTGVSQNPRHKITKRGQNVTFRCDPISEHNRLYWYRQTLGQGPEFLTYFQNEAQLEKSRLLSDRFSAERPKGSFSTLEIQRTEQGDSAMYLCASSFDRGSGYTFGSGTRLTVV.

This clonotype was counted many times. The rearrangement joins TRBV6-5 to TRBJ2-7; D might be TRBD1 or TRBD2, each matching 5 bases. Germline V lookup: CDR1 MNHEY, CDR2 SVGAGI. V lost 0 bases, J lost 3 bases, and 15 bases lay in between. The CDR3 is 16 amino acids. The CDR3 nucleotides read TGTGCCAGCAGTTACTCGATGAGGGGAAGCCACTACGAGCAGTACTTC. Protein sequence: CASSYSMRGSHYEQYF.

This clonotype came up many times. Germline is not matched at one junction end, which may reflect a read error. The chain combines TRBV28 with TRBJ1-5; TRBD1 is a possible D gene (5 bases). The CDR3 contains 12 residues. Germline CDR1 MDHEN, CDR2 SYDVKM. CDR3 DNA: TGTGCCAGCAGTTTATCGGTTGGGGCTGCGCGTTTT. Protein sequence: CASSLSVGAARF.

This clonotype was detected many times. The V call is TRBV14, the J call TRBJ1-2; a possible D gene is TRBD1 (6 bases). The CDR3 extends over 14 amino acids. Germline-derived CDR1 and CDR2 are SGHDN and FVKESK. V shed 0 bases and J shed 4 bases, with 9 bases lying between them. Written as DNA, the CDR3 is TGTGCCAGCAGCCAAGACAGGGGTTTCTATGGCTACACCTTC. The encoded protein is CASSQDRGFYGYTF.

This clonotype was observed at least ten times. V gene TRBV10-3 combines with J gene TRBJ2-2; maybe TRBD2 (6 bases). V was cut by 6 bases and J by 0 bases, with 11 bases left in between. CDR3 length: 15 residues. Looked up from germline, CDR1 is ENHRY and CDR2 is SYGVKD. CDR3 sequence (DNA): TGTGCCATCAGCCGGGACTCCGCGAACACCGGGGAGCTGTTTTTT. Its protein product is CAISRDSANTGELFF.

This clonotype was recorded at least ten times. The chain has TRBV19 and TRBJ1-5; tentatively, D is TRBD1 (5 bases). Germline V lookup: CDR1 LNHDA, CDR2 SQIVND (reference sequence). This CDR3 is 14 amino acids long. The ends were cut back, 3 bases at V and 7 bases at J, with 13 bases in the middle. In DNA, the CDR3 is TGTGCCAGTAGTATGAGGGCAGGGCGGCAGCCCCAGCATTTT. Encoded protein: CASSMRAGRQPQHF.

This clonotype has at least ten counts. CDR3 amino acids: CASSLKPPQGYEQYF. The CDR3 bases are TGTGCCAGCAGTTTAAAGCCTCCCCAGGGCTACGAGCAGTACTTC. The rearrangement links TRBV27 to TRBJ2-7; D possibly corresponds to TRBD1 (5 bases). The CDR3 extends over 15 amino acids. From germline, CDR1 is MNHEY and CDR2 SMNVEV (reference sequence). The V gene lost 2 bases and the J gene lost 3 bases, with 14 bases spanning the gap.

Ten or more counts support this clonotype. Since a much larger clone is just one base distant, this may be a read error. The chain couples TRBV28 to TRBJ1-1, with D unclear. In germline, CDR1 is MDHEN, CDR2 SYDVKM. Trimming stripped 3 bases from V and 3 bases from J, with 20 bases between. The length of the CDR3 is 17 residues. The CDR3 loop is CASSLIISGRTDTEAFF. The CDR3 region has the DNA TGTGCCAGCAGTTTGATAATCAGTGGCAGGACGGACACTGAAGCTTTCTTT. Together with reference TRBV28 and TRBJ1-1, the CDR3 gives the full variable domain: DVKVTQSSRYLVKRTGEKVFLECVQDMDHENMFWYRQDPGLGLRLIYFSYDVKMKEKGDIPEGYSVSREKKERFSLILESASTNQTSMYLCASSLIISGRTDTEAFFGQGTRLTVV.

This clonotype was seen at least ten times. The DNA for the CDR3 is TGCAGTGCTAGAGAATCTGGAAACAATCAGCCCCAGCATTTT. The encoded protein is CSARESGNNQPQHF. The V and J genes are TRBV20-1 and TRBJ1-5; no firm D call. CDR1 and CDR2 from the germline V gene are DFQATT and SNEGSKA (reference sequence). Deletions cut 0 bases from V and 3 bases from J, with 9 bases between. This CDR3 has 14 amino acids.

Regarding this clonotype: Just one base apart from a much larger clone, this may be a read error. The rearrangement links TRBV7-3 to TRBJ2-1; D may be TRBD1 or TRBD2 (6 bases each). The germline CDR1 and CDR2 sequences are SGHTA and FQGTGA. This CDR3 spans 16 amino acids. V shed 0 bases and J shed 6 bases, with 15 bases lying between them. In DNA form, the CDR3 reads TGTGCCAGCAGCTTAACGGAGGGGGGTAGCGGCAATGAGCAGTTCTTC. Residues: CASSLTEGGSGNEQFF.

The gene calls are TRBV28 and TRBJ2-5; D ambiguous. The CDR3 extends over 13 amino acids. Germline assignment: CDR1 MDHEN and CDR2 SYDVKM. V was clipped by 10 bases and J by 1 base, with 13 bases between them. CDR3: CATSERLQETQYF. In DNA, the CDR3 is TGTGCCACCTCGGAGAGACTCCAAGAGACCCAGTACTTC.

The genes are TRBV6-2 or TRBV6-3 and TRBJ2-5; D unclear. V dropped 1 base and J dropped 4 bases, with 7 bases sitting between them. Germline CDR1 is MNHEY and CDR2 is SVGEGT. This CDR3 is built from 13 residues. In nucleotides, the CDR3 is TGTGCCAGCAGTTACTTACCAACAGAGACCCAGTACTTC. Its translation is CASSYLPTETQYF.

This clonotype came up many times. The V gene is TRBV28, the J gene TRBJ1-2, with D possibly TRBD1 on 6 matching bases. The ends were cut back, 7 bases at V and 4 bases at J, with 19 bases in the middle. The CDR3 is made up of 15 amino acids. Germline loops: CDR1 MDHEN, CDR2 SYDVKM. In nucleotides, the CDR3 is TGTGCCAGCACCCCCGGAACAGGGTCGGTCTATGGCTACACCTTC. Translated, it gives CASTPGTGSVYGYTF.

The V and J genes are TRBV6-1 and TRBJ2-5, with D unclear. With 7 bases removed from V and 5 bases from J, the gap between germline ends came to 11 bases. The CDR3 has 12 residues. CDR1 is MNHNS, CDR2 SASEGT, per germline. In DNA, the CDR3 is TGTGCCAGCATGAGTGTCAGGGAGACCCAGTACTTC. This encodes CASMSVRETQYF.

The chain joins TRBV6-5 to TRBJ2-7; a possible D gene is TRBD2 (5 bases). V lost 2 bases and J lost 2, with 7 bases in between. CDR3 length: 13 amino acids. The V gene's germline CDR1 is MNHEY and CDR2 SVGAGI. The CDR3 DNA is TGTGCCAGCAGTTACACCGGGACCTACGAGCAGTACTTC. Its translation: CASSYTGTYEQYF.

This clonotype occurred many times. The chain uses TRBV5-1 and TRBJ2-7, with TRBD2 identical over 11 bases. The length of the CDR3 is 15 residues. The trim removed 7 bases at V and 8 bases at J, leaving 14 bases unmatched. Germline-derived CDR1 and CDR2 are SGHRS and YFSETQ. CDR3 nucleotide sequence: TGCGCCAGCGGAGAGTCCGGGACTAGCGGTTCCAAGCAGTACTTC. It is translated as CASGESGTSGSKQYF.

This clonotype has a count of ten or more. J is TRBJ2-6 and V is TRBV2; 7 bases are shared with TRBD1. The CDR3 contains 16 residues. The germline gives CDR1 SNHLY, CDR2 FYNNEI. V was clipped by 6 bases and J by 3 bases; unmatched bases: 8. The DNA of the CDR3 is TGTGCCAGCAGCCCCGGACAGGCGCGTGGGGCCAACGTCCTGACTTTC. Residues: CASSPGQARGANVLTF.

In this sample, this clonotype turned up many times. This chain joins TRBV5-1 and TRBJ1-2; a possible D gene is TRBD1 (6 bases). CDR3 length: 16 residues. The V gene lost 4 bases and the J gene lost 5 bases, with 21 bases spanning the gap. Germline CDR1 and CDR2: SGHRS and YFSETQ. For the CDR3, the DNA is TGCGCCAGCAGCCGTGATCGTATCAGGGGTGGTTATGGCTACACCTTC. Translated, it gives CASSRDRIRGGYGYTF.

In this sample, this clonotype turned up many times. CDR3 residues: CASSVRTEINGYTF. In nucleotides, the CDR3 is TGTGCCAGCAGCGTGAGGACAGAGATAAATGGCTACACCTTC. The chain has TRBV9 and TRBJ1-2, with a possible D match to TRBD1 (6 bases). This CDR3 comprises 14 residues. V lost 2 bases and J 6 bases, leaving 14 bases between the germline ends. From germline, CDR1 is SGDLS and CDR2 YYNGEE. Together with reference TRBV9 and TRBJ1-2, the CDR3 gives the full variable domain: DSGVTQTPKHLITATGQRVTLRCSPRSGDLSVYWYQQSLDQGLQFLIQYYNGEERAKGNILERFSAQQFPDLHSELNLSSLELGDSALYFCASSVRTEINGYTFGSGTRLTVV.